This T cell receptor (beta chain) was recovered during a study of T cell changes during pregnancy in multiple sclerosis. The V segment lost 3 bases and the J segment 6 bases; nucleotides outside the gene matches: 10. The CDR3 contains 15 residues. Per germline, CDR1 SGDLS and CDR2 YYNGEE. TCRdb's copy holds only in-frame clones and misses some; the assay was immunoSEQ multiplex PCR. The table has 40,000 to 45,000 clones, around 93% seen once. V usage is TRBV9 and J usage is TRBJ2-7; 9 bases agree with TRBD1. This TCR derives from a female donor with multiple sclerosis, enrolled in a pregnancy study. Here the sequenced sample was CD4+ T cells from peripheral blood mononuclear cells, taken before pregnancy. The CDR3 loop is CASSAGDRAVSEQYF. CDR3 coding DNA: TGTGCCAGCAGCGCCGGGGACAGGGCCGTATCCGAGCAGTACTTC.